The present entry profiles one T cell receptor (beta chain) with its context. The CDR3 is 14 amino acids. V shed 5 bases, J shed 7 bases, and the junction held 8 bases outside the gene matches. In germline, CDR1 is MGHDK, CDR2 SYGVNS. This sample stems from a study of shared clonotypes between healthy human individuals. Study-wide context: Each donor contributed plates that comprised three CD4 naive, three CD4 memory, two CD8 naive and one CD8 memory.

The protocol was immunoSEQ multiplex PCR, while the TCRdb copy is restricted to in-frame clones and leaves out a portion. Among around 750,000 clones listed, approximately 79% were seen once. Sequencing was performed on memory CD4+ T cells sorted from blood. The sample's subset: CD45RA-negative fraction. The V gene is TRBV25-1, the J gene TRBJ2-1; 7 bases map to TRBD1. The sequence derives from a woman aged 30 to 39 in good health. The DNA for the CDR3 is TGTGCCAGCAGTCTGAGACAGGGAATTAATGAGCAGTTCTTC. It codes for CASSLRQGINEQFF.